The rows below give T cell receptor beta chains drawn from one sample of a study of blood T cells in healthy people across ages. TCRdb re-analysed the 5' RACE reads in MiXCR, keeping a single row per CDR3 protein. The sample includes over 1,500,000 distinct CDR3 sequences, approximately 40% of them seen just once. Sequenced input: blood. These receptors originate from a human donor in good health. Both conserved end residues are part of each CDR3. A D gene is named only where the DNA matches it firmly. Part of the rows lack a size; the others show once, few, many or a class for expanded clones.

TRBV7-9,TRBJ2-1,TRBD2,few,TGTGCCAGCAGCCCAGCGGGGTTGTTGGTCAATGAGCAGTTCTTC,CASSPAGLLVNEQFF
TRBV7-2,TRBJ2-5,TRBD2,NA,TGTGCCAGCAGCTTTAATCAGCGGGGGGAAGAGACCCAGTACTTC,CASSFNQRGEETQYF
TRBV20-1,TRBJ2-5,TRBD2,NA,TGCAGTGCAACACTAGCGGGGGCCCCCGCCCAGTACTTC,CSATLAGAPAQYF
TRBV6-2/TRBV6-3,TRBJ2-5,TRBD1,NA,TGTGCCAGCAGCCGATGGGGACAGGTGCAAGAGACCCAGTACTTC,CASSRWGQVQETQYF
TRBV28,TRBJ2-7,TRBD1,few,TGTGCCAGCAGCCCTCAGGACAGGGGGCACGAGCAGTACTTC,CASSPQDRGHEQYF
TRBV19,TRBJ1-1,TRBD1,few,TGTGCCAGCAGGGGGGATTGGAACACTGAAGCTTTCTTT,CASRGDWNTEAFF
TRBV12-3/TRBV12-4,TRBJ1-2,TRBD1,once,TGTGCCAGCAGTTTAGGACCCCAGGGGGCGTGGGGCTACACCTTC,CASSLGPQGAWGYTF
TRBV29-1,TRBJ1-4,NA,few,TGCAGCGTTGCTAAGGGTGTTAATGAAAAACTGTTTTTT,CSVAKGVNEKLFF
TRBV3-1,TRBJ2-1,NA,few,TGTGCCAGCAGCCTGGGGACCCGGTACAATGAGCAGTTCTTC,CASSLGTRYNEQFF
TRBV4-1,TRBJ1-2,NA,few,TGCGCCAGCAGCCAAACGCCAGGCCGTCACGGCTACACCTTC,CASSQTPGRHGYTF
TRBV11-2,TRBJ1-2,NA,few,TGTGCCAGCAGCTTAGGCTGGCCTCCCGTCGATGGCTACACCTTC,CASSLGWPPVDGYTF
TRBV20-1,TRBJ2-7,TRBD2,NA,TGCAGTGCTGGGACTAGCGGGGTCTTAACCTACGAGCAGTACTTC,CSAGTSGVLTYEQYF
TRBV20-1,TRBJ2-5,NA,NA,TGCAGTGCTAGTATTGCTGCGGTGGTGGAGACCCAGTACTTC,CSASIAAVVETQYF
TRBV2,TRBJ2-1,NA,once,TGTGCCAGCACCGGGGGCCTCGGCGATGAGCAGTTCTTC,CASTGGLGDEQFF
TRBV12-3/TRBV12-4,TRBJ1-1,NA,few,TGTGCCAGCACCCTCGCTCTGGGCACTGAAGCTTTCTTT,CASTLALGTEAFF
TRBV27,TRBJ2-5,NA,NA,TGTGCCAGCAGTTTTAGGGACGGGGAGACCCAGTACTTC,CASSFRDGETQYF
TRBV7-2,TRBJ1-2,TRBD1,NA,TGTGCCAGCAGCCCAAGGACAGGAGAACATGGCTACACCTTC,CASSPRTGEHGYTF
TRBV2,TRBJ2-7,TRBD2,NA,TGTGCCAGCAGGAGGACTAGCTGGGACGAGCAGTACTTC,CASRRTSWDEQYF
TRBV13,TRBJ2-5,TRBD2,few,TGTGCCAGCAGCTTACTTATCTCCCAAGCGGGGGGGCAAGAGCAGTACTTC,CASSLLISQAGGQEQYF
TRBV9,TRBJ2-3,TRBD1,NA,TGTGCCAGCAGCGTAGCGGTCGGGACAGGGGGTAGCACAGATACGCAGTATTTT,CASSVAVGTGGSTDTQYF
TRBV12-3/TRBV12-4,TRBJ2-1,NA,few,TGTGCCAGCATCTCCCTTTGGAGCGGCCATGAGCAGTTCTTC,CASISLWSGHEQFF
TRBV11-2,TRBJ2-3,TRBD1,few,TGTGCCAGCAGCTCGTGGACAGGACCTAGCACAGATACGCAGTATTTT,CASSSWTGPSTDTQYF
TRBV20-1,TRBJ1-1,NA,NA,TGCAGTGCTAGAGATCGGAAGAAGAACACTGAAGCTTTCTTT,CSARDRKKNTEAFF
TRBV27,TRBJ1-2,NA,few,TGTGCCAGCTCGGGAGGAGGAGGCAGGGTCTATGGCTACACCTTC,CASSGGGGRVYGYTF
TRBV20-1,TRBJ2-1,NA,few,TGCAGTGCTACTGACCCGACCTCCTACAATGAGCAGTTCTTC,CSATDPTSYNEQFF
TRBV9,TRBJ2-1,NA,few,TGTGCCAGCAGCGTGGGATCGAATGAGCAGTTCTTC,CASSVGSNEQFF
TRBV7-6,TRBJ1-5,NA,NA,TGTGCCAGCAGCTTATTGACAGATAGCAATCAGCCCCAGCATTTT,CASSLLTDSNQPQHF
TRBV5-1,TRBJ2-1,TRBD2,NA,TGCGCCAGCAGCATTAGCGGGGGGCCGTCCTACAATGAGCAGTTCTTC,CASSISGGPSYNEQFF
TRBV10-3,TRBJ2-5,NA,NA,TGTGCCATCAGGGAGTCCAGGGTCCAAGAGACCCAGTACTTC,CAIRESRVQETQYF
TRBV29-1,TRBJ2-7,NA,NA,TGCAGCGTTGCGGGGGACACCTCCTACGAGCAGTACTTC,CSVAGDTSYEQYF
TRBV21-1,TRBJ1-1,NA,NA,TGTGCCAGCAGCAAGGCGGGTACGAGAGCGCTCGGAGCCGAAGCTTTCTTT,CASSKAGTRALGAEAFF
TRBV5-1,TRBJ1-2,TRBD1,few,TGCGCCAGCACTCCGGGACAGGTTAACTATGGCTACACCTTC,CASTPGQVNYGYTF
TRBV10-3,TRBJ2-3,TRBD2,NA,TGTGCCACTACGACTAGCGGGGGCACAGATACGCAGTATTTT,CATTTSGGTDTQYF
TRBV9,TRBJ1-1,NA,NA,TGTGCCAGCAGCGTAGCTGGGGTCCCCGGTAACGCTGAAGCTTTCTTT,CASSVAGVPGNAEAFF
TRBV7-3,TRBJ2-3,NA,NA,TGTGCCAGCAGCTCCGCAGGGGAAGATACGCAGTATTTT,CASSSAGEDTQYF
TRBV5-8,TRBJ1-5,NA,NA,TGTGCCAGCAGCTTGAGGGTAGGGGTCGGGGGACCCCAGCATTTT,CASSLRVGVGGPQHF
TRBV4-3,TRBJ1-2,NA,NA,TGCGCCAGCAGCCCGACAGTTACAGACTATGGCTACACCTTC,CASSPTVTDYGYTF
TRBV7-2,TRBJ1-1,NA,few,TGTGCCAGCAGCTTATGGGAGGGGGGGCTCACTGAAGCTTTCTTT,CASSLWEGGLTEAFF
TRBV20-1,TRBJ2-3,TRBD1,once,TGCAGTGCTAGAGTTGACAGGGGCACAGATACGCAGTATTTT,CSARVDRGTDTQYF
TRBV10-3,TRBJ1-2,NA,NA,TGTGCCATCAGTGCGGGAGGGACGGTAGGCTACACCTTC,CAISAGGTVGYTF
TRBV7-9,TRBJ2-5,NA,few,TGTGCCAGCAGCTTAGAGGGACAAGCGACCCAGTACTTC,CASSLEGQATQYF
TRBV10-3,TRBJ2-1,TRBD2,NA,TGTGCCATCAGTCACCTGAGCGGGGGGGATAACAATGAGCAGTTCTTC,CAISHLSGGDNNEQFF